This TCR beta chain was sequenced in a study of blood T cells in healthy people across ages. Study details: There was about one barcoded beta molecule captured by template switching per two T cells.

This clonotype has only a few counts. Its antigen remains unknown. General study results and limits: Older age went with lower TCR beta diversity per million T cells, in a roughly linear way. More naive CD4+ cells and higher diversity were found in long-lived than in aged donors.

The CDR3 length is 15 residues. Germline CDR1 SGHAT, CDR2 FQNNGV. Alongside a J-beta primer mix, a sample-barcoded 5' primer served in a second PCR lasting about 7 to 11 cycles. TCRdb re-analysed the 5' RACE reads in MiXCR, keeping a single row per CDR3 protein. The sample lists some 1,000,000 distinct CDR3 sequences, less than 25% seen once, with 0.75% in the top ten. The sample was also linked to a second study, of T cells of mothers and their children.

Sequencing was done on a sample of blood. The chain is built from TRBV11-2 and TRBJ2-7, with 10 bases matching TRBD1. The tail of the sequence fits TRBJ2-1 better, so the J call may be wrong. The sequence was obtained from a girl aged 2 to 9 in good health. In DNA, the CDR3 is TGTGCCAGCAGCCCCGGGACAGGGGAATCGAATGAGCAGTTCTTC. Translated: CASSPGTGESNEQFF.